These 28 T cell receptor beta chains share one sample of origin, sequenced in a study of T-cell reconstitution after alpha-beta-depleted transplantation in children. Construction of the TCRbeta library involved unique molecular identifiers. A single record per CDR3 protein comes from TCRdb applying MiXCR to the PCR reads. The table lists a few hundred thousand distinct CDR3 sequences, approximately 10% of them singletons, with approximately 2.3% in the top ten. The material was PBMCs from the stem cell graft donor, obtained from the stem cell graft. These receptors originate from a human donor who donated a stem cell graft to a child with acute lymphoblastic leukemia.

About this clonotype: A junction boundary mismatches the germline segment, possibly from a read error. The chain combines TRBV11-1 with TRBJ2-5; the D gene is possibly TRBD1 (8 bases). This CDR3 region has 19 residues. Germline CDR1 SGHAT, CDR2 FQDESV (reference sequence). Here the CDR3 reads CSSSNPQGGPQGAGETQYF. For the CDR3, the DNA is TGTTCCAGCAGCAACCCGCAGGGGGGGCCTCAGGGGGCCGGAGAGACCCAGTACTTC.

This clonotype was counted only a few times. This chain's CDR3 is CASSSGQGIAQPQHF. For the CDR3, the DNA is TGTGCCAGTAGTTCGGGACAAGGGATTGCTCAGCCCCAGCATTTT. The V call is TRBV19, the J call TRBJ1-5; TRBD1 might be the D (6 bases). The CDR3 extends over 15 amino acids. Trimming removed 5 bases at V and 6 bases at J, with 17 bases between. Germline V lookup: CDR1 LNHDA, CDR2 SQIVND (reference sequence).

A few counts support this clonotype. This rearrangement joins TRBV5-1 to TRBJ2-3; 11 bases are a match to TRBD2. The CDR3 sequence is 16 residues long. Germline CDR1 is SGHRS and CDR2 is YFSETQ. The V gene end was trimmed by 4 bases and the J gene end by 4 bases; junction bases not matched to a gene: 8. In DNA, the CDR3 is TGCGCCAGCAGCGACGTGACTAGCGGGACTCCAGATACGCAGTATTTT. This gives the protein CASSDVTSGTPDTQYF.

This clonotype was observed at least ten times. This chain connects TRBV7-9 to TRBJ2-7, with a possible D match to TRBD2 (6 bases). V was cut by 5 bases and J by 6 bases, with 17 bases left in between. The CDR3 consists of 14 residues. In germline, CDR1 is SEHNR, CDR2 FQNEAQ (reference sequence). DNA of the CDR3: TGTGCCAGCAGCCCCGACGACGGGAGACGCGAGCAGTACTTC. Translation gives CASSPDDGRREQYF.

This clonotype was seen just once. With a much larger clone just one base away, this may be a read error. This chain's CDR3 is CATSEEQVRGSGANVLTF. In DNA form, the CDR3 reads TGTGCCACCAGTGAGGAACAGGTGCGGGGGTCTGGGGCCAACGTCCTGACTTTC. This sequence joins TRBV24-1 and TRBJ2-6; 7 bases align to TRBD2. This CDR3 is 18 amino acids long. Germline CDR1 KGHDR, CDR2 SFDVKD. The ends lost 4 bases at V and 1 base at J; junction bases unmatched: 9.

The CDR3 sequence is CASSPPNGGNTEAFF. DNA for the CDR3: TGTGCCAGCTCACCACCGAACGGGGGGAACACTGAAGCTTTCTTT. The gene calls are TRBV18 and TRBJ1-1; D perhaps matches TRBD1 (5 bases). The CDR3 loop spans 15 amino acids. V was shortened by 0 bases and J by 1 base, with 9 bases between the two germline ends. Germline values: CDR1 KGHSH, CDR2 LQKENI.

The rearrangement joins TRBV20-1 to TRBJ2-7; TRBD2 matches 7 bases. This CDR3 is built from 14 residues. The J segment lost 6 bases and the V segment lost 2 bases, leaving 10 bases of the junction unmatched. CDR1 is DFQATT, CDR2 SNEGSKA, per germline (reference sequence). CDR3 DNA: TGCAGTGCTAGAATTGCGGGAGAGGGCAGCGAGCAGTACTTC. This codes for CSARIAGEGSEQYF.

The V and J genes are TRBV7-9 and TRBJ2-1; D possibly corresponds to TRBD1 (5 bases). The V gene lost 5 bases and the J gene lost 2 bases, with 13 bases spanning the gap. There are 15 residues in the CDR3. The germline CDR1 and CDR2 sequences are SEHNR and FQNEAQ (reference sequence). The CDR3 DNA sequence: TGTGCCAGCAGCCCAACCTGGGGCGCCTACAATGAGCAGTTCTTC. It specifies CASSPTWGAYNEQFF.

V and J are TRBV4-1 and TRBJ2-4; no clear D gene. The CDR3 loop spans 16 amino acids. Per germline, CDR1 MGHRA and CDR2 YSYEKL. V shed 4 bases and J shed 1 base, with 14 bases lying between them. The CDR3 DNA reads TGCGCCAGCAGCCCTCTGCGACCAGATGCCAAAAACATTCAGTACTTC. It translates to CASSPLRPDAKNIQYF.

This clonotype was counted only a few times. CDR3 sequence: CASSSYLGNTDTQYF. CDR3 in DNA: TGCGCCAGCAGCTCCTACCTGGGAAACACAGATACGCAGTATTTT. The J gene is TRBJ2-3, the V gene TRBV5-1; D gene ambiguous. There are 15 residues in the CDR3. Trimming pared 3 bases from V and 2 bases from J, leaving 13 bases between. Germline CDR1 SGHRS, CDR2 YFSETQ.

The genes are TRBV20-1 and TRBJ1-1; D is possibly TRBD1 (5 bases). The V and J ends lost 3 bases and 5 bases respectively, with 13 bases between them. This CDR3 spans 13 amino acids. The germline V gene encodes CDR1 DFQATT and CDR2 SNEGSKA (reference sequence). The CDR3 coding sequence is TGCAGTGCTAGGGGTACGGGGGGGACTGAAGCTTTCTTT. Protein: CSARGTGGTEAFF.

This chain connects TRBV7-2 to TRBJ2-3, with TRBD2 matching over 9 bases. Germline CDR1 and CDR2: SGHTA and FQGNSA. V lost 5 bases and J lost 12; bases outside the gene matches: 12. This CDR3 comprises 14 residues. The CDR3 reads CASSQPRLAGSQYF. DNA for the CDR3: TGTGCCAGCAGCCAACCCCGCCTAGCGGGATCCCAGTATTTT.

In this sample, this clonotype turned up many times. The chain combines TRBV29-1 with TRBJ1-1, with a possible D match to TRBD1 (6 bases). Germline values: CDR1 SQVTM, CDR2 ANQGSEA. The CDR3 has 11 residues. This chain's CDR3 is CTDRGLTEAFF. CDR3 sequence (DNA): TGCACCGATCGGGGGCTCACTGAAGCTTTCTTT.

This clonotype was found a few times. This chain links TRBV6-2 or TRBV6-3 with TRBJ2-2; D is ambiguous. The CDR3 spans 14 residues. The germline gives CDR1 MNHEY, CDR2 SVGEGT. V gave up 7 bases and J gave up 4 bases, with 13 bases separating them. As DNA, the CDR3 is TGTGCCAGCATGGCTCACAATCCCACCGGGGAGCTGTTTTTT. It yields the protein CASMAHNPTGELFF.

This clonotype was found many times. This chain uses TRBV20-1 with TRBJ2-5, with D uncertain. This CDR3 region has 13 residues. CDR1 DFQATT and CDR2 SNEGSKA come from the germline V gene (reference sequence). The V end lost 1 base, the J end lost 2 bases, and 8 bases lay between the germline ends. The CDR3 DNA reads TGCAGTGCTAGAGGGCCGTTACAAGAGACCCAGTACTTC. It is translated as CSARGPLQETQYF.

This clonotype was observed a few times. The chain is built from TRBV29-1 and TRBJ1-1, with D perhaps TRBD1 (5 bases). The CDR3 totals 13 residues. V gave up 0 bases and J gave up 7 bases, with 12 bases separating them. Germline CDR1 is SQVTM and CDR2 is ANQGSEA. The CDR3: CSVEDNWGIEAFF. CDR3 coding DNA: TGCAGCGTTGAAGATAACTGGGGGATTGAAGCTTTCTTT.

The chain couples TRBV20-1 to TRBJ2-7, with 12 positions matching TRBD2. The CDR3 runs to 16 residues. Germline V gene data show CDR1 as DFQATT and CDR2 as SNEGSKA (reference sequence). The V gene end was trimmed by 3 bases and the J gene end by 2 bases; junction bases not matched to a gene: 8. Written as DNA, the CDR3 is TGCAGTGCTAGGAAACCGACTAGCGGGAGAACCTACGAGCAGTACTTC. Amino acid sequence: CSARKPTSGRTYEQYF.

Notes on this clonotype: The CDR3 ends on some other residue instead of the conserved phenylalanine or tryptophan, so this is likely a read error. The chain joins TRBV5-1 to TRBJ2-3; D is possibly TRBD2 (6 bases). The CDR3 consists of 15 residues. Per the germline V gene, CDR1 is SGHRS and CDR2 is YFSETQ. The V and J ends lost 7 bases and 2 bases respectively, with 17 bases between them. CDR3 in amino acids: CASAGGGTDTDTQYS. The DNA of the CDR3 is TGCGCCAGCGCCGGGGGAGGAACAGACACAGATACGCAGTATTCT.

The chain recombines TRBV20-1 with TRBJ1-1; D is unresolved. From germline, CDR1 is DFQATT and CDR2 SNEGSKA (reference sequence). CDR3 length equals 11 residues. In nucleotides, the CDR3 is TGCAGGTCTACAGAGAACACTGAAGCTTTCTTT. Translating gives CRSTENTEAFF.

This clonotype was picked up many times. V and J are TRBV7-6 and TRBJ2-7; 12 bases map to TRBD2. The germline gives CDR1 SGHVS, CDR2 FNYEAQ. Germline trimming cut 5 bases from V and 2 bases from J; bases unmatched to any gene: 4. The CDR3 sequence is 15 residues long. The CDR3 loop reads CASSVTSGGTYEQYF. Written as DNA, the CDR3 is TGTGCCAGCAGCGTCACTAGCGGGGGGACCTACGAGCAGTACTTC.

V is TRBV6-2 or TRBV6-3 and J is TRBJ2-1; D gene ambiguous. The CDR3 consists of 14 residues. Germline-derived CDR1 and CDR2 are MNHEY and SVGEGT. V was pared by 6 bases and J by 2 bases, with 11 bases between. The CDR3 coding sequence is TGTGCCAGCAGAACGCCATCAACCTACAATGAGCAGTTCTTC. This encodes CASRTPSTYNEQFF.

This clonotype was detected a few times. The chain has TRBV7-9 and TRBJ2-1, with D possibly matching TRBD2 (5 bases). Looked up from germline, CDR1 is SEHNR and CDR2 is FQNEAQ (reference sequence). The germline V and J ends were trimmed by 1 base and 10 bases, with 8 bases remaining between them. The CDR3 has 12 amino acids. The CDR3 sequence: CASSLETGEQFF. DNA for the CDR3: TGTGCCAGCAGCTTAGAAACGGGAGAGCAGTTCTTC.

The chain links TRBV5-1 to TRBJ1-6; D is unclear. CDR3 size: 13 residues. Germline CDR1 is SGHRS and CDR2 is YFSETQ. Trimming cost V 3 bases and J 10 bases, with 11 bases left between them. The CDR3 nucleotides read TGCGCCAGCAGCTACGAGAGTCCCTCACCCCTCCACTTT. Its protein product is CASSYESPSPLHF. The full variable domain, completed using reference TRBV5-1 and TRBJ1-6, is KAGVTQTPRYLIKTRGQQVTLSCSPISGHRSVSWYQQTPGQGLQFLFEYFSETQRNKGNFPGRFSGRQFSNSRSEMNVSTLELGDSALYLCASSYESPSPLHFGNGTRLTVT.

The CDR3 DNA follows: TGCAGTGCTCCCGGGACTAGCGCGAGGGGGACCCAGTACTTC. Residues: CSAPGTSARGTQYF. This chain links TRBV20-1 with TRBJ2-5; 10 bases match TRBD2. The CDR3 has 14 amino acids. V was pared by 5 bases and J by 7 bases, with 10 bases of the junction left unmatched. CDR1 is DFQATT and CDR2 is SNEGSKA in the germline V gene (reference sequence).

This clonotype was seen a few times. This chain links TRBV12-3 or TRBV12-4 with TRBJ2-1; D uncertain. The CDR3 has 14 residues. Trimming cost V 3 bases and J 1 base, with 7 bases left between them. CDR3 sequence (DNA): TGTGCCAGCAGTTTCCTCCAGTCCTACAATGAGCAGTTCTTC. The encoded protein is CASSFLQSYNEQFF.

This clonotype was seen a few times. The chain uses TRBV9 and TRBJ2-5; D unclear. This CDR3 has 14 amino acids. V lost 2 bases to trimming and J lost 2 bases, with 10 bases between them. CDR1 is SGDLS and CDR2 is YYNGEE in the germline V gene. The CDR3 sequence: CASSVGPFQETQYF. The CDR3 DNA reads as TGTGCCAGCAGCGTTGGGCCTTTTCAAGAGACCCAGTACTTC. Variable domain in full (rest from reference TRBV9 and TRBJ2-5): DSGVTQTPKHLITATGQRVTLRCSPRSGDLSVYWYQQSLDQGLQFLIQYYNGEERAKGNILERFSAQQFPDLHSELNLSSLELGDSALYFCASSVGPFQETQYFGPGTRLLVL.

The table lists this clonotype with many counts. The chain joins TRBV5-1 to TRBJ2-7; the D is unclear. From germline, CDR1 is SGHRS and CDR2 YFSETQ. V was trimmed by 0 bases and J by 0 bases, leaving 13 bases between them. The CDR3 length is 16 residues. This chain's CDR3 is CASSLVAGVNSYEQYF. The CDR3, as DNA: TGCGCCAGCAGCTTGGTAGCCGGAGTGAACTCCTACGAGCAGTACTTC.

This clonotype was recorded a few times. This sequence joins TRBV12-3 or TRBV12-4 and TRBJ2-2; 9 bases line up with TRBD2. J gave up 2 bases and V 5 bases, and 6 bases lay outside the gene matches. This CDR3 has 16 amino acids. CDR3 residues: CASSPVAGANTGELFF. CDR3 in DNA: TGTGCCAGCAGTCCGGTAGCGGGAGCTAACACCGGGGAGCTGTTTTTT.